One sample yielded the 21 T cell receptor beta chains listed below, sequenced in a study of T cell repertoires in cytomegalovirus infection. Using its own MiXCR run on the reads, TCRdb lists one record per CDR3 protein. The profile shows about 900,000 distinct CDR3 sequences, roughly a third of them singletons. Their recognized antigens are unknown. The input for sequencing was cultured CD8+ T cells from PBMCs, taken from culture after CMV antigen stimulation. These receptors all stem from a human donor in good health (CMV status not recorded). Some clones in this sample may be carry-over from other donors' samples.

This chain links TRBV6-5 with TRBJ1-2, with D possibly being TRBD1 (6 bases). Germline V gene sequence: CDR1 MNHEY, CDR2 SVGAGI. The CDR3 runs to 14 residues. The V gene lost 2 bases and the J gene lost 5 bases, with 12 bases spanning the gap. The CDR3 DNA sequence: TGTGCCAGCAGTTACCAGACAGGCGGATATGGCTACACCTTC. Protein sequence: CASSYQTGGYGYTF.

V usage is TRBV6-5 and J usage is TRBJ1-1; D might be TRBD1 (6 bases). CDR3 length: 19 residues. CDR1 is MNHEY, CDR2 SVGAGI, per germline. Trimming cost V 0 bases and J 0 bases, with 20 bases left between them. CDR3 coding DNA: TGTGCCAGCAGTTACTCGGCCCCGGGACATCTCTCCTTGAACACTGAAGCTTTCTTT. This encodes CASSYSAPGHLSLNTEAFF.

This chain connects TRBV6-1 to TRBJ2-5, with 9 bases aligning to TRBD1. This CDR3 spans 15 amino acids. The J segment lost 5 bases and the V segment lost 8 bases, leaving 12 bases of the junction unmatched. Germline assignment: CDR1 MNHNS and CDR2 SASEGT. The CDR3 nucleotides read TGTGCCAGCGTCTCTACAGGGGGCGTCGAGGAGACCCAGTACTTC. It translates to CASVSTGGVEETQYF.

This clonotype came up a few times. V and J are TRBV7-6 and TRBJ2-6; TRBD1 matches at 9 bases. Germline V gene lookup returns CDR1 SGHVS and CDR2 FNYEAQ. V shed 5 bases and J 4 bases; nucleotides not matched to a gene: 9. The CDR3 is 17 amino acids. CDR3 sequence reads: CASSPKTGGSGANVLTF. As DNA, the CDR3 is TGTGCCAGCAGCCCCAAGACAGGGGGGTCAGGGGCCAACGTCCTGACTTTC.

This clonotype was found many times. The chain joins TRBV13 to TRBJ2-7; TRBD2 is a possible D gene (5 bases). The CDR3 extends over 14 amino acids. V was cut by 0 bases and J by 4 bases, with 10 bases left in between. Germline V lookup: CDR1 PRHDT, CDR2 FYEKMQ (reference sequence). The DNA of the CDR3 is TGTGCCAGCAGCTTAGGCTCTAGCTCGTACGAGCAGTACTTC. It encodes CASSLGSSSYEQYF.

The CDR3: CASSQDRTGRSEQFF. The CDR3 DNA reads as TGTGCCAGCAGCCAAGACCGGACAGGGAGGAGTGAGCAGTTCTTC. The chain uses TRBV4-2 and TRBJ2-1; 8 nucleotides line up with TRBD1. The CDR3 contains 15 residues. Per the germline V gene, CDR1 is LGHNA and CDR2 is YNFKEQ. V lost 0 bases and J lost 9; bases outside the gene matches: 7.

This clonotype turned up a few times. The chain carries TRBV28 and TRBJ2-1; no definite D call. This CDR3 comprises 13 residues. Germline values: CDR1 MDHEN, CDR2 SYDVKM. V lost 7 bases to trimming and J lost 8 bases, with 15 bases between them. Here the CDR3 DNA reads TGTGCCAGCAATCCTGATAGGAGCGATGAGCAGTTCTTC. It codes for CASNPDRSDEQFF.

This rearrangement joins TRBV24-1 to TRBJ2-3; 9 positions agree with TRBD2. Trimming cost V 3 bases and J 6 bases; bases outside gene matches: 3. The germline CDR1 and CDR2 sequences are KGHDR and SFDVKD. This CDR3 is 14 amino acids long. The chain's CDR3 is CATSDPGLADTQYF. DNA of the CDR3: TGTGCCACCAGTGATCCCGGACTAGCGGATACGCAGTATTTT.

This clonotype has a count of ten or more. The V and J genes are TRBV19 and TRBJ2-1; D is unclear. The V gene lost 8 bases and the J gene lost 3 bases, with 14 bases spanning the gap. CDR3 length equals 14 residues. Per the germline V gene, CDR1 is LNHDA and CDR2 is SQIVND (reference sequence). DNA for the CDR3: TGTGCCAGTTCAGTCGCCACCGTCTACAATGAGCAGTTCTTC. Residues: CASSVATVYNEQFF.

This chain connects TRBV27 to TRBJ2-1; 10 nucleotides agree with TRBD2. This CDR3 is 16 amino acids long. Germline V gives CDR1 MNHEY, CDR2 SMNVEV (reference sequence). The trim removed 1 base at V and 8 bases at J, leaving 8 bases unmatched. CDR3 protein: CASSLFGSGGFDEQFF. The CDR3 nucleotides read TGTGCCAGCAGTTTATTTGGTAGCGGGGGGTTTGATGAGCAGTTCTTC.

As regards this clonotype: A read error may be the cause here, since a much bigger clone is one base away. The chain employs TRBV7-2 and TRBJ2-2; tentative D call: TRBD1 (6 bases). The length of the CDR3 is 15 residues. Trimming removed 4 bases at V and 0 bases at J, with 9 bases between. Per the germline V gene, CDR1 is SGHTA and CDR2 is FQGNSA. CDR3 protein: CTSSYRDTNTGELFF. CDR3 in DNA: TGTACCAGCAGCTACAGGGACACGAACACCGGGGAGCTGTTTTTT.

This clonotype has ten or more counts. This chain joins TRBV7-2 and TRBJ2-3; D unresolved. Trimming took off 2 bases at V and 1 base at J, with 22 bases between the two ends. The CDR3 has 19 amino acids. Looked up from germline, CDR1 is SGHTA and CDR2 is FQGNSA. CDR3 in DNA: TGTGCCAGCAGCTTAAAGGAGACGGGCCGGCGAGACCGCACAGATACGCAGTATTTT. Amino acid sequence: CASSLKETGRRDRTDTQYF.

The genes are TRBV20-1 and TRBJ2-7; D remains unclear. Trimming left V 3 bases short and J 4 bases short, with 13 bases between. This CDR3 spans 13 amino acids. Germline V gene data show CDR1 as DFQATT and CDR2 as SNEGSKA (reference sequence). CDR3 region: CSASPGPGYEQYF. The CDR3 DNA is TGCAGTGCTAGTCCCGGGCCCGGGTACGAGCAGTACTTC.

The rearrangement joins TRBV20-1 to TRBJ2-7; D is perhaps TRBD2 (7 bases). The CDR3 has 12 residues. Trimming cost V 4 bases and J 6 bases, with 13 bases left between them. CDR1 and CDR2 from the germline V gene are DFQATT and SNEGSKA (reference sequence). CDR3 DNA: TGCAGTGCTAAGAGGGGGGGATGCGAGCAGTACGTC. It encodes CSAKRGGCEQYV.

The chain employs TRBV28 and TRBJ2-5; D might be TRBD2 (7 bases). Trimming stripped 4 bases from V and 5 bases from J, with 14 bases between. Germline CDR1 is MDHEN and CDR2 is SYDVKM. The CDR3 length is 14 residues. CDR3 residues: CASSSMGGGETQYF. The CDR3 nucleotides are TGTGCCAGCAGTTCCATGGGAGGGGGGGAGACCCAGTACTTC.

CDR3 residues: CSVRGTDQFSNYGYTF. CDR3 coding DNA: TGCAGCGTGAGGGGGACGGATCAATTTTCTAACTATGGCTACACCTTC. The chain joins TRBV29-1 to TRBJ1-2; perhaps TRBD1 as D (6 bases). Germline lookup yields CDR1 SQVTM and CDR2 ANQGSEA. This CDR3 contains 16 residues. V was clipped by 6 bases and J by 0 bases, with 20 bases between them.

This clonotype was recorded many times. This chain uses TRBV19 with TRBJ1-5; no definite D call. The V end was cut by 7 bases, the J end by 0 bases, with 7 bases between. Germline CDR1 reads LNHDA; CDR2 reads SQIVND (reference sequence). The CDR3 is 13 residues long. The CDR3, as DNA: TGTGCCAGTACCAGTAATAGCAATCAGCCCCAGCATTTT. Protein product: CASTSNSNQPQHF. Supplemented by reference TRBV19 and TRBJ1-5, the full variable domain reads DGGITQSPKYLFRKEGQNVTLSCEQNLNHDAMYWYRQDPGQGLRLIYYSQIVNDFQKGDIAEGYSVSREKKESFPLTVTSAQKNPTAFYLCASTSNSNQPQHFGDGTRLSIL.

In its sample, this clonotype was seen many times. V and J are TRBV7-2 and TRBJ2-7; 13 bases are a match to TRBD2. CDR1 and CDR2 (germline): SGHTA, FQGNSA. The CDR3 length is 16 residues. Trimming at V came to 4 bases and at J to 5 bases, leaving 8 bases not matched to a gene. The CDR3 region is CASSWKKLAGGHEQYV. DNA for the CDR3: TGTGCCAGCAGCTGGAAAAAACTAGCGGGGGGGCACGAGCAGTACGTC.

Comment on this clonotype: Germline and junction disagree at one end, which may indicate a read error. The chain employs TRBV6-6 and TRBJ2-5; D ambiguous. Germline V lookup: CDR1 MNHNY, CDR2 SVGAGI (reference sequence). This CDR3 has 15 residues. CDR3 bases: TGTGTCAGCAGTTATGTGCAGGCGAGTCAAGAGACCCAGTACTTC. This translates into CVSSYVQASQETQYF.

V and J are TRBV7-9 and TRBJ2-2, with D unclear. V was shortened by 5 bases and J by 7 bases, with 5 bases between the two germline ends. Germline loops: CDR1 SEHNR, CDR2 FQNEAQ (reference sequence). The CDR3 has 11 amino acids. CDR3 amino acids: CASSRDGELFF. The CDR3 coding sequence is TGTGCCAGCAGCCGCGACGGGGAGCTGTTTTTT.

The chain is built from TRBV4-3 and TRBJ2-1; 8 bases line up with TRBD2. CDR1 and CDR2 from the germline V gene are LGHNA and YSLEER. The CDR3 has 16 residues. V was pared by 3 bases and J by 0 bases, with 4 bases of the junction left unmatched. CDR3 sequence reads: CASSQGGLVSYNEQFF. As DNA, the CDR3 is TGCGCCAGCAGCCAGGGGGGACTAGTCTCCTACAATGAGCAGTTCTTC.